The T cell receptor beta chain under discussion was sequenced for a study of early T cells in non-severe SARS-CoV-2 infection. This clonotype was seen many times. Germline V gene lookup returns CDR1 SGHTA and CDR2 FQGTGA. The V end lost 0 bases, the J end lost 7 bases, and 19 bases lay between the germline ends. The CDR3 is made up of 16 amino acids. TCRdb re-called the 5' RACE reads through MiXCR, storing one row per CDR3 protein. The profile shows around 70,000 distinct CDR3 sequences, over 8% of them singletons. This sequence was found in an adult who was a healthcare worker with PCR-confirmed SARS-CoV-2 infection or an uninfected control (not recorded which). Material for sequencing was whole blood. This chain links TRBV7-3 with TRBJ2-7; D is perhaps TRBD1 or TRBD2 (6 bases each). The CDR3, as DNA: TGTGCCAGCAGCTTAACCGGCAGGGGAGGACCGTGGGAGCAGTACTTC. Translated: CASSLTGRGGPWEQYF.